Listed here are 21 T cell receptor beta chains from one sample, sequenced in a study of TIL therapy for anti-PD-1-resistant metastatic lung cancer. Sequencing used immunoSEQ v3. Produced via immunoSEQ multiplex PCR; TCRdb's table is partial and in-frame only. The sample has just under 60,000 clones, 69% seen once. Sample time point: pre-treatment sample, taken before nivolumab and TIL therapy. Sequenced here: blood, sampled at baseline. The source is a person aged 30 to 80 with non-small cell lung cancer.

J is TRBJ1-2 and V is TRBV19; D is perhaps TRBD1 (5 bases). CDR1 LNHDA and CDR2 SQIVND come from the germline V gene (reference sequence). V lost 2 bases to trimming and J lost 8 bases, with 9 bases between them. The CDR3 runs 12 residues. Written as DNA, the CDR3 is TGTGCCAGTAGTATACGGGACCGAGGCTACACCTTC. This codes for CASSIRDRGYTF. The full variable domain, completed using reference TRBV19 and TRBJ1-2, is DGGITQSPKYLFRKEGQNVTLSCEQNLNHDAMYWYRQDPGQGLRLIYYSQIVNDFQKGDIAEGYSVSREKKESFPLTVTSAQKNPTAFYLCASSIRDRGYTFGSGTRLTVV.

By share, this clone ranks as medium-sized. The J gene is TRBJ1-1, the V gene TRBV19; weak D call: TRBD1 (6 bases). Germline V gene sequence: CDR1 LNHDA, CDR2 SQIVND (reference sequence). V lost 7 bases and J lost 2, with 17 bases in between. The CDR3 sequence is 15 residues long. The CDR3 sequence: CASKTSWTENTEAFF. As DNA, the CDR3 is TGTGCCAGTAAAACTTCGTGGACAGAAAACACTGAAGCTTTCTTT.

The V and J genes are TRBV7-3 and TRBJ2-1; 10 positions match TRBD2. CDR1 and CDR2 from the germline V gene are SGHTA and FQGTGA. Germline trimming cut 2 bases from V and 9 bases from J; bases unmatched to any gene: 7. The CDR3 is 15 residues long. CDR3 nucleotides: TGTGCCAGCAGCTTATGGACTAGCGGTCAGAGTGAGCAGTTCTTC. Protein sequence: CASSLWTSGQSEQFF.

The chain recombines TRBV5-4 with TRBJ1-1, with D perhaps TRBD1 (5 bases). CDR1 and CDR2 from the germline V gene are SGHNT and YYREEE (reference sequence). The V gene lost 7 bases and the J gene lost 11 bases, with 18 bases spanning the gap. The CDR3 runs 12 residues. This chain's CDR3 is CASGVPEAGAFF. The DNA of the CDR3 is TGTGCCAGCGGCGTCCCCGAGGCAGGGGCTTTCTTT.

The table lists this clone with a count of one. The chain links TRBV5-1 to TRBJ2-7; 7 positions agree with TRBD2. The V gene's germline CDR1 is SGHRS and CDR2 YFSETQ. The CDR3 extends over 14 amino acids. Trimming cost V 3 bases and J 3 bases; bases outside gene matches: 6. The CDR3 bases are TGCGCCAGCAGCTCAAGTTGGGACTACTACGAGCAGTACTTC. Amino acid sequence: CASSSSWDYYEQYF.

The CDR3 DNA is TGTGCCAGCAGTGGACAGGGGACGGATCAGCCCCAGCATTTT. Translation gives CASSGQGTDQPQHF. The chain combines TRBV6-1 with TRBJ1-5, with TRBD1 identical over 8 bases. The CDR3 loop spans 14 amino acids. Looked up from germline, CDR1 is MNHNS and CDR2 is SASEGT. The junction had 4 bases not matched to a gene; V was cut back by 4 bases and J by 5 bases.

This clone was counted only a few times. The chain combines TRBV6-6 with TRBJ1-2; D gene ambiguous. Germline assignment: CDR1 MNHNY and CDR2 SVGAGI (reference sequence). The CDR3 runs to 16 residues. Trimming took off 2 bases at V and 4 bases at J, with 17 bases between the two ends. The CDR3 region has the DNA TGTGCCAGCAGTTACGTTCCAGGCCAGTCCCCCTATGGCTACACCTTC. Protein: CASSYVPGQSPYGYTF.

This chain uses TRBV5-1 with TRBJ2-2; possibly TRBD2 for D (5 bases). V was cut by 0 bases and J by 3 bases, with 15 bases left in between. This CDR3 has 17 residues. Germline lookup yields CDR1 SGHRS and CDR2 YFSETQ. CDR3 DNA sequence: TGCGCCAGCAGCTTGGGTCGGGTAAAGGGAGACACCGGGGAGCTGTTTTTT. It yields the protein CASSLGRVKGDTGELFF.

This clone came up once. This rearrangement joins TRBV11-2 to TRBJ1-1; D gene unclear. CDR3 size: 14 residues. The ends were cut back, 5 bases at V and 2 bases at J, with 12 bases in the middle. Germline V gene sequence: CDR1 SGHAT, CDR2 FQNNGV. CDR3 sequence: CASSLLPVNTEAFF. The DNA of the CDR3 is TGTGCCAGCAGCCTCCTCCCGGTAAACACTGAAGCTTTCTTT.

The chain links TRBV13 to TRBJ1-2; no clear D. V dropped 3 bases and J dropped 4 bases, with 12 bases sitting between them. This CDR3 contains 14 residues. CDR1 and CDR2 (germline): PRHDT, FYEKMQ (reference sequence). The CDR3 region is CASSFSSPSYGYTF. Written as DNA, the CDR3 is TGTGCCAGCAGCTTCTCTTCGCCGAGCTATGGCTACACCTTC.

The chain uses TRBV30 and TRBJ2-1; D is unclear. The germline V gene encodes CDR1 GTSNPN and CDR2 SVGIG (reference sequence). Trimming shortened V by 5 bases and J by 0 bases, and 14 bases separated the two germline ends. The CDR3 loop spans 15 amino acids. This CDR3 reads CAWGVSVSSYNEQFF. The CDR3, as DNA: TGTGCCTGGGGGGTGAGTGTGAGCTCCTACAATGAGCAGTTCTTC.

V usage is TRBV10-2 and J usage is TRBJ2-5; no reliable D call. The V and J ends lost 11 bases and 1 base respectively, with 14 bases between them. The CDR3 has 13 amino acids. The germline V gene has CDR1 WSHSY and CDR2 SAAADI. As DNA, the CDR3 is TGCGCCGCCGGAGCAACCCTCCAAGAGACCCAGTACTTC. As protein: CAAGATLQETQYF.

Points on this clone: At one of its ends the junction is not consistent with the germline gene, which may arise from a read error. The genes are TRBV5-1 and TRBJ2-1; D tentatively fits TRBD1 or TRBD2 (5 bases each). CDR3 length equals 15 residues. The V gene's germline CDR1 is SGHRS and CDR2 YFSETQ. The CDR3 protein is CASSLSGTSNNEQFF. Written as DNA, the CDR3 is TGCGCCAGCAGCTTGTCAGGGACCTCCAACAATGAGCAGTTCTTC.

V gene TRBV7-8 combines with J gene TRBJ2-1; 7 nucleotides match TRBD2. Germline values: CDR1 SGHVS, CDR2 FQNEAQ. The junction had 17 bases not matched to a gene; V was cut back by 5 bases and J by 7 bases. This CDR3 is built from 17 residues. The CDR3 spells CASSRSMGLAVGNEQFF. The DNA for the CDR3 is TGTGCCAGCAGCCGTTCTATGGGGCTAGCGGTCGGTAATGAGCAGTTCTTC.

This clone was seen only a few times. The chain links TRBV6-6 to TRBJ2-2; 8 bases match TRBD1. V lost 6 bases and J lost 1; bases outside the gene matches: 4. CDR1 MNHNY and CDR2 SVGAGI come from the germline V gene (reference sequence). This CDR3 comprises 15 residues. The CDR3 DNA is TGTGCCAGCAGGGACAGGGACAAGAACACCGGGGAGCTGTTTTTT. Encoded protein: CASRDRDKNTGELFF.

This sequence joins TRBV15 and TRBJ1-2, with a possible D match to TRBD1 (5 bases). The CDR3 covers 15 residues. CDR1 is LNHNV, CDR2 YYDKDF, per germline (reference sequence). V was pared by 3 bases and J by 5 bases, with 16 bases between. The DNA of the CDR3 is TGTGCCACCAGCAGCCGACTTGGGACGACTTATGGCTACACCTTC. The encoded protein is CATSSRLGTTYGYTF.

In this sample, this clone turned up a few times. V gene TRBV4-2 combines with J gene TRBJ2-7; no clear D. CDR3 length: 14 amino acids. V was trimmed by 3 bases and J by 2 bases, leaving 11 bases between them. Per the germline V gene, CDR1 is LGHNA and CDR2 is YNFKEQ. CDR3 in amino acids: CASSHPRVPYEQYF. In DNA, the CDR3 is TGTGCCAGCAGCCACCCTCGGGTCCCCTACGAGCAGTACTTC.

The chain links TRBV5-1 to TRBJ1-1, with 7 bases identical to TRBD1. With 4 bases clipped from V and 7 bases from J, the junction kept 7 bases outside the gene matches. This CDR3 contains 13 residues. Germline lookup yields CDR1 SGHRS and CDR2 YFSETQ. DNA of the CDR3: TGCGCCAGCAGCCCGAACAGGGGCTTTGAAGCTTTCTTT. It is translated as CASSPNRGFEAFF.

The chain is built from TRBV5-6 and TRBJ2-1, with D tentatively TRBD1 (5 bases). The CDR3 sequence is 17 residues long. The germline V gene encodes CDR1 SGHDT and CDR2 YYEEEE. Trimming took off 4 bases at V and 1 base at J, with 18 bases between the two ends. This CDR3 reads CASSKIRQTDSYNEQFF. The CDR3 nucleotides are TGTGCCAGCAGCAAGATAAGACAGACGGATTCCTACAATGAGCAGTTCTTC.

V is TRBV11-2 and J is TRBJ2-1; D gene unclear. V shed 5 bases and J shed 10 bases, with 12 bases lying between them. Germline V gene data show CDR1 as SGHAT and CDR2 as FQNNGV. The CDR3 totals 12 residues. CDR3 region: CASSNNGREQFF. DNA of the CDR3: TGTGCCAGCAGCAACAATGGAAGGGAGCAGTTCTTC.

The gene calls are TRBV6-5 and TRBJ2-6; D unclear. CDR1 is MNHEY and CDR2 is SVGAGI in the germline V gene. Trimming left V 2 bases short and J 1 base short, with 6 bases between. This CDR3 has 15 residues. The CDR3 sequence: CASSYHKSGANVLTF. CDR3 nucleotide sequence: TGTGCCAGCAGTTACCACAAGTCTGGGGCCAACGTCCTGACTTTC.